Given below is one T cell receptor (beta chain) in context. The source of the sample is a study of blood T cells in healthy people across ages. The use of a sample-barcoded 5' primer and a J-beta primer mix characterized a second PCR of about 7 to 12 cycles. TCRdb reprocessed the 5' RACE reads via MiXCR and lists one record per CDR3 protein. The sample includes roughly 800,000 distinct CDR3 sequences, nearly 60% of them seen just once. The ends were cut back, 6 bases at V and 7 bases at J, with 22 bases in the middle. CDR1 is SQVTM and CDR2 is ANQGSEA in the germline V gene. The CDR3 totals 14 residues.

The chain links TRBV29-1 to TRBJ2-7, with a possible D match to TRBD2 (6 bases). Input material: blood. This receptor was taken from a man under 40 in good health. CDR3 in DNA: TGCAGCGTGGAGGGCTACTCTCCGGGTAATGAGCAGTACTTC. Amino acids: CSVEGYSPGNEQYF.